The 32 T cell receptor beta chains below come from one sample, sequenced in a study of technical replicates of blood from several donors. Libraries were prepared by immunoSEQ multiplex PCR; TCRdb keeps only in-frame clonotypes and omits some of them. Of 55,000 to 65,000 clones in the sample, roughly 95% were seen once. Sequencing was done on a sample of PBMCs. The receptors stem from a human donor in good health. Some clones in this sample may be carry-over from other donors' samples.

This chain links TRBV4-3 with TRBJ1-2, with TRBD1 matching 7 bases. Germline V CDR1 and CDR2: LGHNA, YSLEER. The ends lost 0 bases at V and 3 bases at J; junction bases unmatched: 7. The CDR3 contains 16 residues. CDR3 sequence (DNA): TGCGCCAGCAGCCAAGATAGAGACAGGGAACACTATGGCTACACCTTC. Its protein product is CASSQDRDREHYGYTF.

The gene calls are TRBV6-6 and TRBJ1-4; weak D call: TRBD1 (5 bases). V lost 5 bases and J lost 0, with 10 bases in between. This CDR3 is 15 amino acids long. Per germline, CDR1 MNHNY and CDR2 SVGAGI (reference sequence). The CDR3 nucleotides are TGTGCCAGCAGTCGGGGGTCCCCAACTAATGAAAAACTGTTTTTT. It codes for CASSRGSPTNEKLFF.

CDR3 DNA: TGTGCCAGCAGTCATCGTGGGGGGGGTCAGCCCCAGCATTTT. Its protein product is CASSHRGGGQPQHF. The chain is built from TRBV27 and TRBJ1-5; the D gene is possibly TRBD1 (5 bases). V was clipped by 5 bases and J by 6 bases, with 14 bases between them. There are 14 residues in the CDR3. Germline CDR1 reads MNHEY; CDR2 reads SMNVEV (reference sequence).

The chain couples TRBV9 to TRBJ1-3; D gene ambiguous. The V gene's germline CDR1 is SGDLS and CDR2 YYNGEE. Trimming cost V 4 bases and J 2 bases, with 13 bases left between them. This CDR3 contains 15 residues. The CDR3 here is CASSSSGGPGNTIYF. For the CDR3, the DNA is TGTGCCAGCAGCTCCTCAGGTGGCCCTGGAAACACCATATATTTT.

The chain is built from TRBV7-2 and TRBJ2-7; 12 bases match TRBD2. This CDR3 contains 14 residues. The V gene's germline CDR1 is SGHTA and CDR2 FQGNSA. V gave up 1 base and J gave up 5 bases; unmatched junction bases: 0. CDR3 loop: CASSLGTSGDEQYF. The CDR3 DNA is TGTGCCAGCAGCTTAGGGACTAGCGGGGACGAGCAGTACTTC.

The chain carries TRBV27 and TRBJ2-2; D is undetermined. Trimming left V 5 bases short and J 5 bases short, with 15 bases between. The CDR3 is 15 residues long. The germline CDR1 and CDR2 sequences are MNHEY and SMNVEV (reference sequence). The CDR3 nucleotides are TGTGCCAGCAGTCTTGTTCCCAGATGGACCGGGGAGCTGTTTTTT. This codes for CASSLVPRWTGELFF.

This chain joins TRBV11-2 and TRBJ2-1; the D gene is possibly TRBD2 (6 bases). The CDR3 consists of 13 residues. Between the trimmed V and J ends, which lost 0 bases and 9 bases, there was a span of 9 bases. In germline, CDR1 is SGHAT, CDR2 FQNNGV. The CDR3 coding sequence is TGTGCCAGCAGCTTAGATCGGGGAGGTGAGCAGTTCTTC. It specifies CASSLDRGGEQFF. Drawing the rest from reference TRBV11-2 and TRBJ2-1, the complete variable domain is EAGVAQSPRYKIIEKRQSVAFWCNPISGHATLYWYQQILGQGPKLLIQFQNNGVVDDSQLPKDRFSAERLKGVDSTLKIQPAKLEDSAVYLCASSLDRGGEQFFGPGTRLTVL.

This chain uses TRBV5-4 with TRBJ2-3; D perhaps matches TRBD2 (6 bases). The germline CDR1 and CDR2 sequences are SGHNT and YYREEE (reference sequence). The germline V and J ends were trimmed by 3 bases and 4 bases, with 15 bases remaining between them. The CDR3 contains 15 residues. CDR3 sequence reads: CASSSGEVRADTQYF. CDR3 bases: TGTGCCAGCAGCTCGGGAGAAGTTCGGGCAGATACGCAGTATTTT. Full variable domain (missing parts from reference TRBV5-4 and TRBJ2-3): ETGVTQSPTHLIKTRGQQVTLRCSSQSGHNTVSWYQQALGQGPQFIFQYYREEENGRGNFPPRFSGLQFPNYSSELNVNALELDDSALYLCASSSGEVRADTQYFGPGTRLTVL.

Written as DNA, the CDR3 is TGTGCCAGCAGTCTCAGCCCGGGACTGCCAGCCTACGAGCAGTACTTC. This encodes CASSLSPGLPAYEQYF. This chain uses TRBV27 with TRBJ2-7; tentative D call: TRBD2 (6 bases). V gave up 5 bases and J gave up 2 bases, with 19 bases separating them. Germline lookup yields CDR1 MNHEY and CDR2 SMNVEV (reference sequence). The CDR3 has 16 residues.

The chain employs TRBV5-4 and TRBJ1-1; possibly TRBD1 for D (6 bases). CDR3 length: 13 residues. V shed 1 base and J shed 4 bases, with 8 bases lying between them. In germline, CDR1 is SGHNT, CDR2 YYREEE (reference sequence). In DNA form, the CDR3 reads TGTGCCAGCAGCTTGACAGGGCGCACTGAAGCTTTCTTT. Its protein product is CASSLTGRTEAFF.

The chain uses TRBV7-6 and TRBJ1-3; D call uncertain. V lost 0 bases to trimming and J lost 0 bases, with 9 bases between them. Per the germline V gene, CDR1 is SGHVS and CDR2 is FNYEAQ. This CDR3 spans 16 amino acids. CDR3: CASSLAPTASGNTIYF. The DNA for the CDR3 is TGTGCCAGCAGCTTAGCGCCAACAGCCTCTGGAAACACCATATATTTT.

The rearrangement uses TRBV6-5 and TRBJ1-4; no firm D call. This CDR3 is 15 amino acids long. The germline CDR1 and CDR2 sequences are MNHEY and SVGAGI. Trimming took 0 bases from V and 8 from J, leaving 13 bases between them. This chain's CDR3 is CASSYSAGSGEKLFF. Written as DNA, the CDR3 is TGTGCCAGCAGTTACTCGGCGGGGTCTGGAGAAAAACTGTTTTTT.

The J gene is TRBJ1-1, the V gene TRBV19; 7 bases match TRBD1. The CDR3 loop spans 12 amino acids. Looked up from germline, CDR1 is LNHDA and CDR2 is SQIVND (reference sequence). The V segment lost 6 bases and the J segment 7 bases; nucleotides outside the gene matches: 5. The CDR3 DNA follows: TGTGCCAGTAGGACAGGGTATAGTGAAGCTTTCTTT. It translates to CASRTGYSEAFF.

This chain links TRBV5-1 with TRBJ2-7; 7 bases are shared with TRBD1. Trimming took 3 bases from V and 0 from J; bases not matched to a gene: 6. In germline, CDR1 is SGHRS, CDR2 YFSETQ. The CDR3 sequence is 15 residues long. The CDR3 nucleotides read TGCGCCAGCAGCTCGGGACAGACGAGCTCCTACGAGCAGTACTTC. Translation: CASSSGQTSSYEQYF.

CDR3 in DNA: TGTGCCAGCAGCGCTATAAGCCCCCAGCGACAGTTCTTC. The encoded protein is CASSAISPQRQFF. The genes are TRBV11-2 and TRBJ2-1; D unresolved. This CDR3 has 13 residues. CDR1 and CDR2 (germline): SGHAT, FQNNGV. V shed 5 bases and J shed 13 bases, with 18 bases lying between them.

The chain combines TRBV5-1 with TRBJ2-7, with TRBD2 matching over 10 bases. Trimming took 4 bases from V and 0 from J; bases not matched to a gene: 4. CDR3 length: 15 residues. Germline lookup yields CDR1 SGHRS and CDR2 YFSETQ. The CDR3 bases are TGCGCCAGCAGCCCTACTAGCGGGAACTCCTACGAGCAGTACTTC. Translating it yields CASSPTSGNSYEQYF. The full variable domain, its missing parts supplied by reference TRBV5-1 and TRBJ2-7, is KAGVTQTPRYLIKTRGQQVTLSCSPISGHRSVSWYQQTPGQGLQFLFEYFSETQRNKGNFPGRFSGRQFSNSRSEMNVSTLELGDSALYLCASSPTSGNSYEQYFGPGTRLTVT.

V usage is TRBV5-1 and J usage is TRBJ2-7; 7 nucleotides align to TRBD2. The CDR3 spans 15 residues. V lost 4 bases, J lost 3 bases, and 10 bases stayed unmatched. The germline gives CDR1 SGHRS, CDR2 YFSETQ. The CDR3 loop reads CASSGGGGRIYEQYF. The CDR3 bases are TGCGCCAGCAGCGGGGGGGGAGGGCGGATCTACGAGCAGTACTTC.

The chain employs TRBV6-1 and TRBJ2-7; 10 nucleotides align to TRBD2. The CDR3 is 15 residues long. J lost 4 bases, V lost 2 bases, and 5 bases had no gene match. CDR1 and CDR2 (germline): MNHNS, SASEGT. The CDR3 is CASSEIAGGTYEQYF. The CDR3 DNA is TGTGCCAGCAGTGAAATAGCGGGAGGAACTTACGAGCAGTACTTC.

The chain is built from TRBV6-5 and TRBJ1-1, with 7 bases lining up with TRBD1. The CDR3 has 15 residues. The V segment lost 7 bases and the J segment 0 bases; nucleotides outside the gene matches: 8. CDR1 is MNHEY and CDR2 is SVGAGI in the germline V gene. CDR3 coding DNA: TGTGCCAGCAATACGGACAGGCTGATGAACACTGAAGCTTTCTTT. Translating gives CASNTDRLMNTEAFF.

The chain recombines TRBV19 with TRBJ2-2; 9 nucleotides match TRBD2. Trimming removed 4 bases from V and 7 bases from J; junction bases left unmatched: 13. The germline gives CDR1 LNHDA, CDR2 SQIVND (reference sequence). The CDR3 extends over 17 amino acids. CDR3 sequence: CASSRGGLAAIYGELFF. The CDR3 coding sequence is TGTGCCAGTAGTAGGGGGGGACTAGCAGCCATCTACGGGGAGCTGTTTTTT.

This clone was detected a few times. This chain joins TRBV19 and TRBJ1-5; D is unclear. Trimming pared 5 bases from V and 3 bases from J, leaving 14 bases between. The CDR3 length is 15 residues. Germline CDR1 reads LNHDA; CDR2 reads SQIVND (reference sequence). CDR3 DNA: TGTGCCAGTAGTCGGGAGGCCGGCCCCAATCAGCCCCAGCATTTT. Its translation: CASSREAGPNQPQHF.

The rearrangement uses TRBV29-1 and TRBJ2-1, with 9 positions matching TRBD2. Germline V gene lookup returns CDR1 SQVTM and CDR2 ANQGSEA. The CDR3 covers 15 residues. J gave up 4 bases and V 4 bases, and 8 bases lay outside the gene matches. The CDR3 loop reads CSVGAILAGYNEQFF. In DNA, the CDR3 is TGCAGCGTTGGAGCGATACTAGCGGGTTACAATGAGCAGTTCTTC.

The chain has TRBV6-5 and TRBJ2-7; 11 bases are shared with TRBD1. The germline CDR1 and CDR2 sequences are MNHEY and SVGAGI. The trim removed 6 bases at V and 4 bases at J, leaving 8 bases unmatched. The CDR3 runs 15 residues. The CDR3 coding sequence is TGTGCCAGCAGAATCGGGACAGGGGGTTTGTACGAGCAGTACTTC. It yields the protein CASRIGTGGLYEQYF.

The sample holds one count of this clone. The V gene is TRBV19, the J gene TRBJ1-6; D might be TRBD1 (6 bases). Deletions cut 2 bases from V and 10 bases from J, with 12 bases between. Germline V gene lookup returns CDR1 LNHDA and CDR2 SQIVND (reference sequence). The CDR3 consists of 14 residues. The DNA for the CDR3 is TGTGCCAGTAGTATAATACAGGGAAAGTCACCCCTCCACTTT. Translation gives CASSIIQGKSPLHF.

Here the CDR3 reads CASSLGSGGNTEAFF. The CDR3 nucleotides read TGTGCCAGCAGTTTGGGCAGCGGAGGGAACACTGAAGCTTTCTTT. The V call is TRBV6-5, the J call TRBJ1-1, with D hard to call. There are 15 residues in the CDR3. V was shortened by 4 bases and J by 1 base, with 13 bases between the two germline ends. Germline V gene lookup returns CDR1 MNHEY and CDR2 SVGAGI.

Of note for this clone: A read error may account for a junction end that differs from germline. This chain uses TRBV6-6 with TRBJ2-5; 14 nucleotides align to TRBD2. The CDR3 runs to 14 residues. Germline values: CDR1 MNHNY, CDR2 SVGAGI (reference sequence). The CDR3 region is CASGTSGGQKTQYF. The CDR3 nucleotides are TGTGCCAGCGGGACTAGCGGGGGCCAAAAGACCCAGTACTTC.

V and J are TRBV4-1 and TRBJ2-2, with TRBD2 matching over 7 bases. This CDR3 spans 15 amino acids. CDR1 MGHRA and CDR2 YSYEKL come from the germline V gene. Unmatched junction bases numbered 5, after V lost 1 base and J lost 6 bases. The DNA for the CDR3 is TGCGCCAGCAGCCAAGGGACTAGTGTGTCCGGGGAGCTGTTTTTT. Translating it yields CASSQGTSVSGELFF.

The chain employs TRBV4-2 and TRBJ2-1, with 8 bases aligning to TRBD2. The trim removed 3 bases at V and 7 bases at J, leaving 14 bases unmatched. The germline gives CDR1 LGHNA, CDR2 YNFKEQ. The CDR3 contains 17 residues. In DNA form, the CDR3 reads TGTGCCAGCAGCCAGAATCTAGCGGGCCCGGCAGGTAATGAGCAGTTCTTC. It translates to CASSQNLAGPAGNEQFF.

The rearrangement uses TRBV4-1 and TRBJ2-2; 11 nucleotides match TRBD2. The CDR3 covers 15 residues. V was clipped by 4 bases and J by 9 bases; unmatched bases: 7. The V gene's germline CDR1 is MGHRA and CDR2 YSYEKL. CDR3 region: CASSPSLAGGRELFF. The CDR3 DNA reads TGCGCCAGCAGCCCCTCCCTAGCGGGGGGTCGGGAGCTGTTTTTT.

This clone was recorded once. V usage is TRBV29-1 and J usage is TRBJ1-2; D is ambiguous. Trimming took off 3 bases at V and 6 bases at J, with 8 bases between the two ends. The length of the CDR3 is 11 residues. Germline CDR1 and CDR2: SQVTM and ANQGSEA. This chain's CDR3 is CSVERENGYTF. The CDR3 DNA follows: TGCAGCGTTGAGCGAGAAAATGGCTACACCTTC.

The chain employs TRBV6-4 and TRBJ2-1; 10 bases are a match to TRBD2. This CDR3 has 16 amino acids. The ends lost 3 bases at V and 4 bases at J; junction bases unmatched: 6. CDR1 is MRHNA, CDR2 SNTAGT, per germline. DNA of the CDR3: TGTGCCAGCAGTGAAAGAACTAGCGGGGATTACAATGAGCAGTTCTTC. The encoded protein is CASSERTSGDYNEQFF.

The chain uses TRBV7-9 and TRBJ2-1; a weak D match, TRBD2 (6 bases). The V gene lost 2 bases and the J gene lost 0 bases, with 8 bases spanning the gap. The CDR3 is 15 residues long. Looked up from germline, CDR1 is SEHNR and CDR2 is FQNEAQ (reference sequence). For the CDR3, the DNA is TGTGCCAGCAGCTTATCCGGGAGCTCCTACAATGAGCAGTTCTTC. Its protein product is CASSLSGSSYNEQFF.